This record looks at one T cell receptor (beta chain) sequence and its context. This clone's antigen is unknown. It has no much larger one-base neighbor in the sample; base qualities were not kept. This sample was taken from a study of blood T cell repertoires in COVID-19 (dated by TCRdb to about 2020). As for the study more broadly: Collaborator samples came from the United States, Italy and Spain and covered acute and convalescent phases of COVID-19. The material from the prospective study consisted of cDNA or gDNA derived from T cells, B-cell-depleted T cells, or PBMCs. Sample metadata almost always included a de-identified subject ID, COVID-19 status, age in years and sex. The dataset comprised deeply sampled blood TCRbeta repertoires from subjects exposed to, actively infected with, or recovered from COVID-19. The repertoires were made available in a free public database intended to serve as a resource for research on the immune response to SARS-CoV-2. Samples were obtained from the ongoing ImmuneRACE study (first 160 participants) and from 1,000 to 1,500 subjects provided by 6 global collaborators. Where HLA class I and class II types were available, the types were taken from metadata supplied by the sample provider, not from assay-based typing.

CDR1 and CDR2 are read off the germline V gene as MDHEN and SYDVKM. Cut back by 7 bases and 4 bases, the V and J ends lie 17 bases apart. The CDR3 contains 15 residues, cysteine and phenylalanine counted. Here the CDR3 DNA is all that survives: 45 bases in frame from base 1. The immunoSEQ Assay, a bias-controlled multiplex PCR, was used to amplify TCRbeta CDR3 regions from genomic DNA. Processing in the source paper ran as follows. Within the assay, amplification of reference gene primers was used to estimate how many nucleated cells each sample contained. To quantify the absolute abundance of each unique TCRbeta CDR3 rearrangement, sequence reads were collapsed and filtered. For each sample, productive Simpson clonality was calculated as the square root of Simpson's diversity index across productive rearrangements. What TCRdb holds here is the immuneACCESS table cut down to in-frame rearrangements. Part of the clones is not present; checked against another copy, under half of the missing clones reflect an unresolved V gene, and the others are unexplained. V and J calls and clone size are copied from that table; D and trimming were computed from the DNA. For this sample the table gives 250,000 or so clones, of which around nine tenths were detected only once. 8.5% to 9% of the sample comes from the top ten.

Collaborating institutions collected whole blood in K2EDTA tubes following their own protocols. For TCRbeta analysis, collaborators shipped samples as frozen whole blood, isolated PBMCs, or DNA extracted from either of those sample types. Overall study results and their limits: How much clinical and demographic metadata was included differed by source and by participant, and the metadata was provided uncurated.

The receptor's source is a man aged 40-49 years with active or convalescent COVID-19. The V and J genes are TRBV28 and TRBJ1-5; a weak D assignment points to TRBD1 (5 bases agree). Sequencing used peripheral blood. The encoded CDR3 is CASTPPGRENQPQHF. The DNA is TGTGCCAGCACCCCCCCAGGGCGGGAGAATCAGCCCCAGCATTTT.